The 20 T cell receptor beta chains below come from one sample, sequenced in a study of T-cell memory formation after mild COVID-19. TCRdb re-analysed the 5' RACE reads in MiXCR, keeping a single row per CDR3 protein. The sample shows over 35,000 distinct CDR3 sequences, approximately 9.6% of them seen only once. Material for sequencing was PBMCs or a T cell subset sorted from them (not recorded which). The receptors originated from an adult woman who had mild COVID-19 (a few samples of this study predate the infection). Cell type and time point are not known.

This chain links TRBV12-3 or TRBV12-4 with TRBJ1-1, with 9 bases identical to TRBD1. The CDR3 is 16 residues long. V lost 4 bases, J lost 4 bases, and 10 bases stayed unmatched. DNA of the CDR3: TGTGCCAGCAGTTCGCCCAACCGACAGGGGGGCACTGAAGCTTTCTTT. Its protein product is CASSSPNRQGGTEAFF.

The chain combines TRBV19 with TRBJ2-2, with D uncertain. Trimming shortened V by 5 bases and J by 4 bases, and 8 bases separated the two germline ends. Germline CDR1 reads LNHDA; CDR2 reads SQIVND (reference sequence). The CDR3 spans 13 residues. The CDR3 loop is CASSVGFTGELFF. CDR3 bases: TGTGCCAGTAGTGTGGGGTTCACCGGGGAGCTGTTTTTT.

This clonotype was found a few times. The rearrangement joins TRBV21-1 to TRBJ2-7; TRBD2 is taken as the D call from the table, unchecked against the DNA. TRBV21-1 is a pseudogene locus. The CDR3 sequence is 19 residues long. The CDR3 coding sequence is TGTGCCAGCAGCCGAGCGGGACTAGCGGGAGACAACCCATTCTACGAGCAGTACTTC. Its protein is CASSRAGLAGDNPFYEQYF.

The rearrangement joins TRBV7-8 to TRBJ1-2; perhaps TRBD1 as D (6 bases). Germline lookup yields CDR1 SGHVS and CDR2 FQNEAQ. The germline V and J ends were trimmed by 6 bases and 2 bases, with 13 bases remaining between them. The CDR3 has 14 residues. In nucleotides, the CDR3 is TGTGCCAGCAGTACTACAGGGCAAAACTATGGCTACACCTTC. It yields the protein CASSTTGQNYGYTF.

This clonotype was recorded a few times. V is TRBV5-1 and J is TRBJ2-2; possible D gene TRBD1, 6 bases. V was cut by 0 bases and J by 4 bases, with 7 bases left in between. The CDR3 contains 14 residues. CDR1 and CDR2 (germline): SGHRS, YFSETQ. As DNA, the CDR3 is TGCGCCAGCAGCTTGGGGACAGTCACCGGGGAGCTGTTTTTT. Its protein product is CASSLGTVTGELFF.

This clonotype has just a few counts. The chain couples TRBV5-5 to TRBJ2-2, with D maybe TRBD2 (5 bases). The CDR3 runs 15 residues. V lost 0 bases and J lost 3, with 9 bases in between. In germline, CDR1 is SGHKS, CDR2 YYEKEE (reference sequence). The DNA of the CDR3 is TGTGCCAGCAGCTTGGAGGGAGTGGACACCGGGGAGCTGTTTTTT. It is translated as CASSLEGVDTGELFF.

This clonotype has ten or more counts. This rearrangement joins TRBV25-1 to TRBJ2-7; a possible D gene is TRBD2 (7 bases). Germline-derived CDR1 and CDR2 are MGHDK and SYGVNS. There are 15 residues in the CDR3. The V gene lost 6 bases and the J gene lost 2 bases, with 17 bases spanning the gap. CDR3 protein: CASSRIGGGAYEQYF. Here the CDR3 DNA reads TGTGCCAGCAGCCGTATCGGAGGGGGGGCCTACGAGCAGTACTTC.

This clonotype was picked up many times. The chain couples TRBV20-1 to TRBJ2-3; TRBD2 matches at 13 bases. CDR3 size: 15 residues. The germline V gene has CDR1 DFQATT and CDR2 SNEGSKA (reference sequence). Trimming cost V 5 bases and J 11 bases; bases outside gene matches: 13. The CDR3 DNA reads as TGCAGTGCTCCTAGGACTAGCGGGGGTGGGAGGATGCAGTATTTT. Translating gives CSAPRTSGGGRMQYF.

V usage is TRBV16 and J usage is TRBJ1-5, with 7 bases that match TRBD1. Per germline, CDR1 KGHSY and CDR2 FQNENV. Trimming at V came to 4 bases and at J to 5 bases, leaving 5 bases not matched to a gene. The CDR3 length is 14 residues. CDR3 sequence: CASSRQGRDQPQHF. The CDR3 DNA reads TGTGCCAGCAGCCGACAGGGAAGAGATCAGCCCCAGCATTTT.

The chain carries TRBV5-6 and TRBJ2-7; tentatively, D is TRBD1 or TRBD2 (5 bases each). The germline V gene has CDR1 SGHDT and CDR2 YYEEEE. The germline V and J ends were trimmed by 3 bases and 6 bases, with 22 bases remaining between them. The CDR3 spans 16 residues. The CDR3: CASSYITGANVGEQYF. Written as DNA, the CDR3 is TGTGCCAGCAGCTACATTACCGGGGCTAATGTTGGCGAGCAGTACTTC.

The V gene is TRBV2, the J gene TRBJ2-1; D remains unclear. The CDR3 spans 14 residues. Looked up from germline, CDR1 is SNHLY and CDR2 is FYNNEI. Trimming removed 6 bases at V and 2 bases at J, with 11 bases between. CDR3 DNA: TGTGCCAGCAGGCAAGCCACAGCCTACAATGAGCAGTTCTTC. Protein sequence: CASRQATAYNEQFF.

The CDR3 bases are TGTGCCATCAGTGGATCTAGCGGAGACTCCTACAATGAGCAGTTCTTC. This encodes CAISGSSGDSYNEQFF. This chain connects TRBV10-3 to TRBJ2-1; TRBD2 matches at 7 bases. V was pared by 4 bases and J by 0 bases, with 6 bases of the junction left unmatched. Germline V gives CDR1 ENHRY, CDR2 SYGVKD. The CDR3 is made up of 16 amino acids.

The chain has TRBV6-5 and TRBJ1-1, with a possible D match to TRBD1 (5 bases). Trimming pared 6 bases from V and 1 base from J, leaving 18 bases between. The CDR3 consists of 16 residues. From germline, CDR1 is MNHEY and CDR2 SVGAGI. The CDR3 reads CASRINPGRPNTEAFF. The CDR3 DNA reads TGTGCCAGCAGAATAAACCCGGGACGGCCGAACACTGAAGCTTTCTTT.

The table lists this clonotype with a few counts. The chain joins TRBV4-1 to TRBJ1-1; TRBD1 matches at 10 bases. The CDR3 spans 16 residues. V was pared by 4 bases and J by 7 bases, with 12 bases of the junction left unmatched. CDR1 is MGHRA, CDR2 YSYEKL, per germline. The CDR3 bases are TGCGCCAGCAGCCCCCCGGGACAGGGGCCGCGATATGAAGCTTTCTTT. This translates into CASSPPGQGPRYEAFF.

The chain has TRBV24-1 and TRBJ2-3; no definite D call. Trimming shortened V by 7 bases and J by 5 bases, and 6 bases separated the two germline ends. The CDR3 runs to 11 residues. The germline V gene has CDR1 KGHDR and CDR2 SFDVKD. The CDR3 region has the DNA TGTGCCACCAGCCTACTAGATACGCAGTATTTT. Translated, it gives CATSLLDTQYF.

This clonotype was found many times. The J gene is TRBJ2-7, the V gene TRBV20-1; D gene uncertain. Germline lookup yields CDR1 DFQATT and CDR2 SNEGSKA (reference sequence). The CDR3 runs to 11 residues. Between the trimmed V and J ends, which lost 1 base and 6 bases, there was a span of 7 bases. The CDR3 here is CSARVRSEQYF. CDR3 coding DNA: TGCAGTGCTAGAGTACGGAGCGAGCAGTACTTC.

This clonotype has more than one count but fewer than ten. The CDR3 DNA is TGTGCCAGCAGCTCGTCGGACTATGGCTACACCTTC. It translates to CASSSSDYGYTF. The rearrangement joins TRBV7-9 to TRBJ1-2; D remains unclear. Germline CDR1 is SEHNR and CDR2 is FQNEAQ (reference sequence). Trimming shortened V by 4 bases and J by 3 bases, and 6 bases separated the two germline ends. The CDR3 is 12 amino acids.

There are many counts of this clonotype. V and J are TRBV12-3 or TRBV12-4 and TRBJ2-6; no firm D call. The V end was cut by 11 bases, the J end by 0 bases, with 8 bases between. This CDR3 contains 13 residues. CDR3 DNA sequence: TGTGCCGGCGCCTACTCTGGGGCCAACGTCCTGACTTTC. Its protein product is CAGAYSGANVLTF.

This sequence joins TRBV7-9 and TRBJ1-5; D is undetermined. Trimming cost V 2 bases and J 7 bases, with 9 bases left between them. Germline V lookup: CDR1 SEHNR, CDR2 FQNEAQ (reference sequence). The CDR3 covers 13 residues. CDR3 bases: TGTGCCAGCAGCTTATCGGCCGGCCAGCCCCAGCATTTT. Its protein is CASSLSAGQPQHF.

This chain links TRBV5-1 with TRBJ1-4; 7 positions agree with TRBD1. CDR1 is SGHRS and CDR2 is YFSETQ in the germline V gene. The CDR3 runs 16 residues. The V gene end was trimmed by 0 bases and the J gene end by 5 bases; junction bases not matched to a gene: 7. In DNA form, the CDR3 reads TGCGCCAGCAGCTTGGATGTCGCAGGGGGGAATGAAAAACTGTTTTTT. This codes for CASSLDVAGGNEKLFF. The whole variable domain, filled in from reference TRBV5-1 and TRBJ1-4, reads KAGVTQTPRYLIKTRGQQVTLSCSPISGHRSVSWYQQTPGQGLQFLFEYFSETQRNKGNFPGRFSGRQFSNSRSEMNVSTLELGDSALYLCASSLDVAGGNEKLFFGSGTQLSVL.